What follows are 22 T cell receptor beta chains derived from one specimen sequenced in a study of beta chain features in type 1 diabetes. Study-level points and caveats: In every one of the four CD4+ subsets, TCRB CDR3s were moderately but significantly shorter in Type 1 diabetes patients.

Isolated RNA was reverse transcribed in full, so expressed TCRB transcripts were sequenced. Clones were read by immunoSEQ multiplex PCR, and TCRdb kept only the in-frame ones, dropping some. This sample has about 28,000 clones; almost 65% occur once, and the top ten carry 2% to 2.5%. Their cognate antigens are unknown. The specimen was Tregs from blood. All receptors derive from a woman aged 30 to 39 with type 1 diabetes.

This chain joins TRBV27 and TRBJ1-1; TRBD1 matches 9 bases. V trimming: 9 bases; J trimming: 4 bases; junction bases outside the gene matches: 6. This CDR3 comprises 13 residues. Germline CDR1 and CDR2: MNHEY and SMNVEV (reference sequence). CDR3 region: CASTRTGATEAFF. The CDR3 coding sequence is TGTGCCAGTACCCGGACAGGGGCCACTGAAGCTTTCTTT.

A word on this clone: An end of the junction differs from the germline gene, which may be a read error. This rearrangement joins TRBV5-1 to TRBJ1-2; no firm D call. The CDR3 sequence is 12 residues long. From germline, CDR1 is SGHRS and CDR2 YFSETQ. The CDR3 DNA reads TGCGCCAGCAGCTTGTCTAACTACGGCTACACCTTC. Protein sequence: CASSLSNYGYTF.

V gene TRBV12-5 combines with J gene TRBJ1-5; maybe TRBD1 (5 bases). This CDR3 contains 18 residues. Per germline, CDR1 LGHNT and CDR2 FRNRAP. V lost 2 bases to trimming and J lost 0 bases, with 17 bases between them. The CDR3 DNA reads as TGTGCTAGTGGTTTGACGACTGGGGGGTCTTATAGCAATCAGCCCCAGCATTTT. This translates into CASGLTTGGSYSNQPQHF.

The J gene is TRBJ1-1, the V gene TRBV4-2; TRBD1 matches 7 bases. This CDR3 comprises 16 residues. Germline V gene sequence: CDR1 LGHNA, CDR2 YNFKEQ. Trimming removed 1 base from V and 2 bases from J; junction bases left unmatched: 7. This CDR3 is CASSQAGGTVNTEAFF. The CDR3 DNA is TGTGCCAGCAGCCAAGCGGGTGGGACAGTCAACACTGAAGCTTTCTTT.

The V and J genes are TRBV5-1 and TRBJ1-1; D is possibly TRBD1 (6 bases). The V gene's germline CDR1 is SGHRS and CDR2 YFSETQ. This CDR3 region has 15 residues. Trimming took off 3 bases at V and 1 base at J, with 13 bases between the two ends. CDR3 sequence: CASSSTGTKNTEAFF. The CDR3 DNA reads TGCGCCAGCAGCTCTACAGGGACCAAGAACACTGAAGCTTTCTTT.

The chain recombines TRBV19 with TRBJ1-4; tentatively, D is TRBD1 (6 bases). The V gene lost 7 bases and the J gene lost 2 bases, with 14 bases spanning the gap. In germline, CDR1 is LNHDA, CDR2 SQIVND (reference sequence). The CDR3 length is 15 residues. The CDR3 DNA reads as TGTGCCAGTAAAGGGGGGGAGGCGACTAATGAAAAACTGTTTTTT. Its protein is CASKGGEATNEKLFF.

This clone was counted a few times. V usage is TRBV21-1 and J usage is TRBJ2-2; the table's D gene call, TRBD2, was not cross checked with the DNA. TRBV21-1 is noted as a pseudogene. The length of the CDR3 is 17 residues. The CDR3 protein is CASSYHRDSESTGELFF. CDR3 bases: TGTGCCAGCAGCTACCACCGGGACTCCGAATCGACCGGGGAGCTGTTTTTT.

This clone was counted once. The chain employs TRBV6-1 and TRBJ1-1, with D unclear. Trimming stripped 6 bases from V and 13 bases from J, with 27 bases between. Germline lookup yields CDR1 MNHNS and CDR2 SASEGT. The CDR3 is 15 residues long. The CDR3 sequence: CASSGFTGAGGQDFF. CDR3 in DNA: TGTGCCAGCAGCGGGTTTACCGGAGCGGGCGGTCAGGATTTCTTT.

The chain joins TRBV4-1 to TRBJ2-1, with 13 bases that match TRBD2. CDR1 MGHRA and CDR2 YSYEKL come from the germline V gene. The CDR3 has 17 residues. Germline trimming cut 8 bases from V and 8 bases from J; bases unmatched to any gene: 15. Written as DNA, the CDR3 is TGCGCCAGCGGATTTGGAGGATGGACTAGCGGGAGACATGAGCAGTTCTTC. Its protein is CASGFGGWTSGRHEQFF.

There are a few counts of this clone. The rearrangement joins TRBV7-3 to TRBJ2-1; D perhaps matches TRBD2 (6 bases). The germline gives CDR1 SGHTA, CDR2 FQGTGA. The CDR3 consists of 16 residues. Trimming shortened V by 5 bases and J by 6 bases, and 20 bases separated the two germline ends. The CDR3 bases are TGTGCCAGCAGCACACACTTGGTGGGAGGACCCAATGAGCAGTTCTTC. Its translation: CASSTHLVGGPNEQFF.

The chain joins TRBV10-3 to TRBJ1-1; 7 bases align to TRBD1. Germline-derived CDR1 and CDR2 are ENHRY and SYGVKD. The CDR3 runs to 13 residues. The V gene end was trimmed by 7 bases and the J gene end by 7 bases; junction bases not matched to a gene: 9. The CDR3 coding sequence is TGTGCCATCAACTCCGGGACAGAAGTTGAAGCTTTCTTT. It encodes CAINSGTEVEAFF.

This clone was recorded a few times. In DNA form, the CDR3 reads TGCGCCAGCAGTGAGTCAGGGGTCGATACGCAGTATTTT. Protein sequence: CASSESGVDTQYF. The chain is built from TRBV10-1 and TRBJ2-3; perhaps TRBD1 as D (5 bases). The V end lost 0 bases, the J end lost 6 bases, and 7 bases lay between the germline ends. CDR1 is WNHNN, CDR2 SYGVQD, per germline (reference sequence). The CDR3 covers 13 residues.

This clone was observed once. The chain combines TRBV29-1 with TRBJ2-4; 8 bases map to TRBD2. Germline loops: CDR1 SQVTM, CDR2 ANQGSEA. Trimming took 7 bases from V and 7 from J; bases not matched to a gene: 3. The CDR3 runs to 11 residues. The CDR3, as DNA: TGCAGCGCGGAGCGGGGGAACATTCAGTACTTC. Its translation: CSAERGNIQYF.

The chain combines TRBV29-1 with TRBJ2-1, with 7 bases fitting TRBD1. This CDR3 region has 13 residues. Trimming took 7 bases from V and 4 from J; bases not matched to a gene: 7. Germline CDR1 reads SQVTM; CDR2 reads ANQGSEA. CDR3 coding DNA: TGCAGCGGCGCCGGGACAGCATACAATGAGCAGTTCTTC. Protein: CSGAGTAYNEQFF.

The rearrangement uses TRBV30 and TRBJ2-7; D might be TRBD1 (5 bases). CDR1 is GTSNPN, CDR2 SVGIG, per germline (reference sequence). This CDR3 region has 12 residues. The V gene lost 4 bases and the J gene lost 5 bases, with 12 bases spanning the gap. CDR3 sequence (DNA): TGTGCCTGGACAAGGGGTCGCAACGAGCAGTACTTC. It codes for CAWTRGRNEQYF. The complete variable domain, with remaining parts taken from reference TRBV30 and TRBJ2-7, reads SQTIHQWPATLVQPVGSPLSLECTVEGTSNPNLYWYRQAAGRGLQLLFYSVGIGQISSEVPQNLSASRPQDRQFILSSKKLLLSDSGFYLCAWTRGRNEQYFGPGTRLTVT.

V and J are TRBV14 and TRBJ1-5; TRBD1 might be the D (5 bases). Trimming left V 3 bases short and J 8 bases short, with 11 bases between. Germline V gene sequence: CDR1 SGHDN, CDR2 FVKESK. CDR3 size: 13 residues. The DNA for the CDR3 is TGTGCCAGCAGCCAGGGGGGGTGGGAGCCCCAGCATTTT. This translates into CASSQGGWEPQHF.

The chain has TRBV2 and TRBJ1-1; D remains ambiguous. Trimming cost V 4 bases and J 1 base, with 4 bases left between them. Germline CDR1 is SNHLY and CDR2 is FYNNEI. This CDR3 comprises 12 residues. In DNA, the CDR3 is TGTGCCAGCAGTGCGGGGAACACTGAAGCTTTCTTT. Its protein product is CASSAGNTEAFF.

This rearrangement joins TRBV10-2 to TRBJ1-2; D not certain. Germline CDR1 WSHSY, CDR2 SAAADI. V gave up 2 bases and J gave up 5 bases, with 9 bases separating them. The CDR3 length is 13 residues. The CDR3 nucleotides are TGCGCCAGCAGTGAGGTCCGGAGATATGGCTACACCTTC. This translates into CASSEVRRYGYTF.

Only one count was recorded for this clone. One end of the junction does not line up with germline, which may come from a read error. This rearrangement joins TRBV4-1 to TRBJ2-3, with D tentatively TRBD2 (5 bases). The germline CDR1 and CDR2 sequences are MGHRA and YSYEKL. The CDR3 covers 14 residues. CDR3 DNA sequence: TGTGCCAGCAGCCAAGGGTTAGCGACAGATACGCAGTATTTT. Translated: CASSQGLATDTQYF.

The V call is TRBV7-9, the J call TRBJ2-1, with 14 bases fitting TRBD2. The V and J ends lost 5 bases and 6 bases, in that order; junction bases with no gene match: 9. The germline gives CDR1 SEHNR, CDR2 FQNEAQ (reference sequence). The CDR3 is made up of 17 amino acids. As DNA, the CDR3 is TGTGCCAGCAGCCCGACTAGCGGGAGGGCCCAGAGCAATGAGCAGTTCTTC. This codes for CASSPTSGRAQSNEQFF. Full variable domain (remainder filled in from reference TRBV7-9 and TRBJ2-1): DTGVSQNPRHKITKRGQNVTFRCDPISEHNRLYWYRQTLGQGPEFLTYFQNEAQLEKSRLLSDRFSAERPKGSFSTLEIQRTEQGDSAMYLCASSPTSGRAQSNEQFFGPGTRLTVL.

The chain joins TRBV5-4 to TRBJ2-3; no clear D. V gave up 0 bases and J gave up 2 bases, with 4 bases separating them. Germline assignment: CDR1 SGHNT and CDR2 YYREEE (reference sequence). The CDR3 is 13 amino acids. This CDR3 reads CASSLGATDTQYF. CDR3 coding DNA: TGTGCCAGCAGCTTGGGGGCCACAGATACGCAGTATTTT. Looking up the rest from reference TRBV5-4 and TRBJ2-3 gives the full variable domain: ETGVTQSPTHLIKTRGQQVTLRCSSQSGHNTVSWYQQALGQGPQFIFQYYREEENGRGNFPPRFSGLQFPNYSSELNVNALELDDSALYLCASSLGATDTQYFGPGTRLTVL.

The CDR3 DNA sequence: TGTGCCAGCAGTTGGAGACAGGGGAATCGGTACGAGCAGTACTTC. Translation gives CASSWRQGNRYEQYF. This chain connects TRBV28 to TRBJ2-7; 8 nucleotides line up with TRBD1. CDR1 and CDR2 from the germline V gene are MDHEN and SYDVKM. This CDR3 contains 15 residues. V gave up 4 bases and J gave up 4 bases; unmatched junction bases: 9.